These 26 T cell receptor beta chains were all obtained from the same sample, sequenced in a study of molecular identifiers for immune sequencing clone quantification. TCRdb re-called the PCR reads through MiXCR, storing one row per CDR3 protein. The repertoire holds a few hundred thousand distinct CDR3 sequences, with about 22% as singletons. Sequenced input: naive CD8+ T cells from blood, with Jurkat cell RNA spiked in. Noted subset: FACS-sorted CD8+CD4-CCR7+CD45RA+ naive T cells. The receptor set was obtained from a human donor in good health. Some libraries in this study had Jurkat cell RNA spiked in.

The V gene is TRBV7-9, the J gene TRBJ2-7; D uncertain. Per the germline V gene, CDR1 is SEHNR and CDR2 is FQNEAQ (reference sequence). With 5 bases removed from V and 0 bases from J, the gap between germline ends came to 20 bases. This CDR3 comprises 17 residues. CDR3 sequence: CASSPTRGTKSSYEQYF. DNA of the CDR3: TGTGCCAGCAGCCCGACCAGAGGAACAAAGAGCTCCTACGAGCAGTACTTC.

Of note for this clonotype: It may be a read error: a sequence one base away is much more abundant. The V gene is TRBV29-1, the J gene TRBJ2-1; tentative D call: TRBD1 (5 bases). V lost 6 bases to trimming and J lost 7 bases, with 10 bases between them. Germline V CDR1 and CDR2: SQVTM, ANQGSEA. CDR3 length: 11 residues. The CDR3, as DNA: TGCAGCGTGGGAAGGGGTAATGAGCAGTTCTTC. Translating it yields CSVGRGNEQFF.

Many counts were recorded for this clonotype. This rearrangement joins TRBV20-1 to TRBJ2-3; D is perhaps TRBD2 (5 bases). The CDR3 sequence is 16 residues long. Looked up from germline, CDR1 is DFQATT and CDR2 is SNEGSKA (reference sequence). Trimming removed 6 bases from V and 0 bases from J, with 19 bases in between. The DNA for the CDR3 is TGCAGTGCGCCCCCCCGAGGAGGATCTAGCACAGATACGCAGTATTTT. Its protein product is CSAPPRGGSSTDTQYF.

A single count supports this clonotype. This may be a read error: a much more frequent sequence differs by one nucleotide. The V gene is TRBV25-1, the J gene TRBJ2-7; 10 bases fit TRBD1. This CDR3 has 13 residues. CDR1 MGHDK and CDR2 SYGVNS come from the germline V gene. CDR3 sequence (DNA): TGTGCCTGCAGTCTTGACAGGGGGCTCGAGCAGTACTTC. Its protein is CACSLDRGLEQYF.

At least ten counts were recorded for this clonotype. The chain uses TRBV6-6 and TRBJ2-3, with D perhaps given as TRBD1 or TRBD2 (5 bases each). Trimming stripped 11 bases from V and 4 bases from J, with 13 bases between. This CDR3 is built from 12 residues. The germline V gene encodes CDR1 MNHNY and CDR2 SVGAGI (reference sequence). DNA of the CDR3: TGTGCCTCCCACGGGGACCCAGATACGCAGTATTTT. It specifies CASHGDPDTQYF.

Many counts were recorded for this clonotype. CDR3 residues: CASSQVVTGGPGEQFF. CDR3 nucleotide sequence: TGTGCCAGCAGCCAAGTTGTCACGGGAGGGCCGGGTGAGCAGTTCTTC. The V gene is TRBV14, the J gene TRBJ2-1; 8 bases align to TRBD2. The trim removed 1 base at V and 9 bases at J, leaving 11 bases unmatched. CDR1 and CDR2 (germline): SGHDN, FVKESK. This CDR3 comprises 16 residues. Filled out from reference TRBV14 and TRBJ2-1, the complete variable domain reads EAGVTQFPSHSVIEKGQTVTLRCDPISGHDNLYWYRRVMGKEIKFLLHFVKESKQDESGMPNNRFLAERTGGTYSTLKVQPAELEDSGVYFCASSQVVTGGPGEQFFGPGTRLTVL.

CDR3 amino acids: CASSHRDTYEQYF. In DNA form, the CDR3 reads TGTGCCAGCAGTCACCGGGACACCTACGAGCAGTACTTC. The chain uses TRBV27 and TRBJ2-7; D might be TRBD1 (6 bases). The CDR3 totals 13 residues. Germline values: CDR1 MNHEY, CDR2 SMNVEV (reference sequence). The germline V and J ends were trimmed by 5 bases and 2 bases, with 10 bases remaining between them.

The rearrangement joins TRBV19 to TRBJ2-7; 8 bases agree with TRBD1. In germline, CDR1 is LNHDA, CDR2 SQIVND (reference sequence). This CDR3 has 14 residues. Germline trimming cut 3 bases from V and 3 bases from J; bases unmatched to any gene: 4. Written as DNA, the CDR3 is TGTGCCAGTAGTATGGCAGGGGGCATCTACGAGCAGTACTTC. It is translated as CASSMAGGIYEQYF.

This clonotype was counted a few times. This sequence joins TRBV12-3 or TRBV12-4 and TRBJ2-5, with a tentative D call TRBD1 (6 bases). The V and J ends lost 2 bases and 1 base respectively, with 14 bases between them. This CDR3 has 16 residues. The CDR3 here is CASSLQGTNAQETQYF. CDR3 DNA: TGTGCCAGCAGTTTACAGGGGACCAACGCCCAAGAGACCCAGTACTTC.

The table lists this clonotype with many counts. The rearrangement uses TRBV27 and TRBJ2-3; the D is unclear. Germline V CDR1 and CDR2: MNHEY, SMNVEV (reference sequence). The CDR3 has 15 residues. Trimming removed 1 base from V and 2 bases from J, with 10 bases in between. CDR3 nucleotides: TGTGCCAGCAGTTTATTAGATGGCGCCACAGATACGCAGTATTTT. Protein: CASSLLDGATDTQYF.

Turning to this clonotype: Since no conserved phenylalanine or tryptophan closes the CDR3, a read error is the likely cause. V and J are TRBV6-2 or TRBV6-3 and TRBJ1-1; no clear D. Trimming shortened V by 5 bases and J by 2 bases, and 15 bases separated the two germline ends. The germline V gene encodes CDR1 MNHEY and CDR2 SVGEGT. The CDR3 totals 15 residues. The CDR3 protein is CASSLWAGGNTEAFY. CDR3 nucleotides: TGTGCCAGCAGTCTTTGGGCTGGCGGCAACACTGAAGCTTTCTAT.

This clonotype was detected a few times. This chain joins TRBV27 and TRBJ2-3; D is possibly TRBD2 (5 bases). The CDR3 is 14 amino acids. CDR1 MNHEY and CDR2 SMNVEV come from the germline V gene (reference sequence). Trimming took 4 bases from V and 6 from J, leaving 14 bases between them. CDR3 residues: CASSWRTAPDTQYF. The DNA for the CDR3 is TGTGCCAGCAGTTGGAGGACTGCCCCGGATACGCAGTATTTT.

This clonotype was detected ten times or more. V is TRBV6-2 or TRBV6-3 and J is TRBJ1-5; tentative D call: TRBD1 (5 bases). The CDR3 totals 13 residues. Between the trimmed V and J ends, which lost 10 bases and 3 bases, there was a span of 13 bases. The V gene's germline CDR1 is MNHEY and CDR2 SVGEGT. The CDR3 sequence is CATGEGFNQPQHF. The DNA of the CDR3 is TGTGCCACCGGCGAGGGGTTCAATCAGCCCCAGCATTTT.

This clonotype was picked up a small number of times. The junction shows a germline mismatch at one end, possibly a read error. The rearrangement joins TRBV7-9 to TRBJ2-6; 7 nucleotides match TRBD1. Germline CDR1 reads SEHNR; CDR2 reads FQNEAQ (reference sequence). The CDR3 loop spans 19 amino acids. The CDR3 here is CASSQTGQNVDSGASVLTF. DNA of the CDR3: TGTGCCAGCAGTCAGACGGGACAGAATGTCGACTCTGGGGCCAGCGTCCTGACTTTC.

As concerns this clonotype: This may be a read error, as it is one base from a much larger clone. This chain connects TRBV5-1 to TRBJ2-5, with D possibly matching TRBD2 (5 bases). Per germline, CDR1 SGHRS and CDR2 YFSETQ. This CDR3 contains 15 residues. Trimming removed 3 bases from V and 5 bases from J, with 17 bases in between. Written as DNA, the CDR3 is TGCGCCAGCAGCTCCCTAGACAAGGGAGATGAGACCCAGTACTTC. Translated, it gives CASSSLDKGDETQYF.

The gene calls are TRBV3-1 and TRBJ2-5; D not certain. Germline V lookup: CDR1 LGHDT, CDR2 YNNKEL (reference sequence). This CDR3 has 13 amino acids. V gave up 4 bases and J gave up 4 bases, with 10 bases separating them. As DNA, the CDR3 is TGTGCCAGCAGCCTAGCCCTGGCAGAGACCCAGTACTTC. This translates into CASSLALAETQYF.

The CDR3 sequence: CAWGVSADNEQFF. The CDR3 DNA reads TGTGCCTGGGGGGTTAGCGCGGACAATGAGCAGTTCTTC. The rearrangement joins TRBV30 to TRBJ2-1, with D maybe TRBD2 (5 bases). This CDR3 region has 13 residues. Germline CDR1 is GTSNPN and CDR2 is SVGIG (reference sequence). Trimming stripped 5 bases from V and 5 bases from J, with 13 bases between.

This clonotype was detected only a few times. The conserved closing phenylalanine or tryptophan is absent in this CDR3, likely reflecting a read error. V usage is TRBV5-6 and J usage is TRBJ1-6; tentatively, D is TRBD1 (6 bases). Germline lookup yields CDR1 SGHDT and CDR2 YYEEEE. V was pared by 0 bases and J by 7 bases, with 17 bases between. CDR3 length equals 17 residues. The CDR3 protein is CASSLAGLRDTNSPLHS. The CDR3 coding sequence is TGTGCCAGCAGCTTGGCAGGACTACGGGACACAAATTCACCCCTCCACTCT.

To note about this clonotype: A much larger clone sits a single nucleotide away, making a read error possible. The rearrangement links TRBV5-1 to TRBJ1-2, with 9 bases that match TRBD1. The CDR3 length is 14 residues. Germline CDR1 is SGHRS and CDR2 is YFSETQ. Losses at the gene ends were 0 bases for V and 6 bases for J; bases not matched to a gene: 3. The CDR3 protein is CASSLGDRDHGYTF. The CDR3 DNA sequence: TGCGCCAGCAGCTTGGGGGACAGGGACCATGGCTACACCTTC.

This sequence joins TRBV19 and TRBJ2-3; tentatively, D is TRBD1 (7 bases). V gave up 6 bases and J gave up 4 bases, with 17 bases separating them. Germline lookup yields CDR1 LNHDA and CDR2 SQIVND (reference sequence). The CDR3 loop spans 15 amino acids. CDR3 residues: CASSPVEGAADTQYF. The DNA for the CDR3 is TGTGCCAGTAGCCCCGTGGAGGGGGCAGCAGATACGCAGTATTTT.

The V call is TRBV20-1, the J call TRBJ1-1; D gene uncertain. The CDR3 is 13 amino acids. The germline V and J ends were trimmed by 6 bases and 5 bases, with 16 bases remaining between them. CDR1 and CDR2 (germline): DFQATT, SNEGSKA (reference sequence). The DNA of the CDR3 is TGCAGTGCACTGGCCGCAGGAGAAACTGAAGCTTTCTTT. Residues: CSALAAGETEAFF.

The table lists this clonotype with many counts. This chain uses TRBV29-1 with TRBJ2-7; no clear D gene. The germline V gene encodes CDR1 SQVTM and CDR2 ANQGSEA. Deletions cut 2 bases from V and 0 bases from J, with 14 bases between. There are 15 residues in the CDR3. DNA of the CDR3: TGCAGCGTTGAAATATCTGACCGGAGCTCCTACGAGCAGTACTTC. It encodes CSVEISDRSSYEQYF.

This clonotype was picked up a small number of times. V is TRBV19 and J is TRBJ2-1; D is possibly TRBD1 (6 bases). The CDR3 length is 15 residues. CDR1 LNHDA and CDR2 SQIVND come from the germline V gene (reference sequence). Trimming left V 3 bases short and J 4 bases short, with 13 bases between. CDR3 sequence reads: CASSISGVRYNEQFF. In DNA form, the CDR3 reads TGTGCCAGTAGTATTTCAGGGGTTCGTTACAATGAGCAGTTCTTC.

The J gene is TRBJ2-7, the V gene TRBV4-1; TRBD1 matches at 7 bases. The CDR3 has 19 residues. The V segment lost 1 base and the J segment 0 bases; nucleotides outside the gene matches: 15. CDR1 and CDR2 (germline): MGHRA, YSYEKL. The CDR3 DNA follows: TGCGCCAGCAGCCAAGTTCGGTCAGGGCGTTGGGACAGCTCCTACGAGCAGTACTTC. Amino acid sequence: CASSQVRSGRWDSSYEQYF.

The chain couples TRBV6-5 to TRBJ2-5; D possibly corresponds to TRBD1 (5 bases). V was shortened by 6 bases and J by 2 bases, with 16 bases between the two germline ends. There are 15 residues in the CDR3. CDR1 and CDR2 (germline): MNHEY, SVGAGI. The CDR3 DNA follows: TGTGCCAGCAGAGAACAGGAATTGTTACAAGAGACCCAGTACTTC. Its protein is CASREQELLQETQYF.

DNA for the CDR3: TGTGCCAGCAGCCAACTAGCTTTCGATGAGCAGTTCTTC. It codes for CASSQLAFDEQFF. The rearrangement uses TRBV7-9 and TRBJ2-1, with D perhaps matching TRBD2 (6 bases). Trimming took 5 bases from V and 8 from J, leaving 13 bases between them. The CDR3 consists of 13 residues. Germline assignment: CDR1 SEHNR and CDR2 FQNEAQ (reference sequence).